This T cell receptor beta chain emerged from a study of T-cell reconstitution after alpha-beta-depleted transplantation in children. Germline loops: CDR1 SGHTA, CDR2 FQGTGA. The CDR3 totals 14 residues. V shed 3 bases and J shed 7 bases, with 13 bases lying between them. Molecular barcoding with unique molecular identifiers was used for the TCRbeta library. TCRdb ran MiXCR on the PCR reads and lists one entry per CDR3 protein. In the table there are about 500,000 distinct CDR3 sequences, roughly 33% of which are singletons. The sample here was PBMCs from the stem cell graft donor, taken from the stem cell graft. The chain couples TRBV7-3 to TRBJ2-1; D is perhaps TRBD1 (6 bases). This clonotype originated in a human donor who donated a stem cell graft to a child with aplastic anemia. The CDR3 spells CASSFGQGWNEQFF. CDR3 in DNA: TGTGCCAGCAGCTTCGGGCAGGGGTGGAATGAGCAGTTCTTC.